This T cell receptor beta chain was recovered during a study of T cell changes during pregnancy in multiple sclerosis. This clone has only a few counts. Assay: immunoSEQ multiplex PCR; the TCRdb copy retains only in-frame clones and omits some. The sample includes 950 to 1,300 clones, about 80% of them seen just once. Germline trimming cut 4 bases from V and 1 base from J; bases unmatched to any gene: 8. Germline-derived CDR1 and CDR2 are MDHEN and SYDVKM. The CDR3 runs 17 residues. This receptor was taken from a female patient with multiple sclerosis, enrolled in a pregnancy study. Some clones in this sample may be carry-over from other donors' samples. This chain uses TRBV28 with TRBJ2-1; 9 bases are shared with TRBD2. Material for sequencing was CD4+ T cells from PBMCs (not recorded whether the cells were cultured). In DNA form, the CDR3 reads TGTGCCAGCAGTTCCGCGCGGGAGGGAGGTTCCTACAATGAGCAGTTCTTC. Translated: CASSSAREGGSYNEQFF.